This T cell receptor beta chain stems from a study of molecular identifiers for immune sequencing clone quantification. TCRdb fed the PCR reads into MiXCR, producing one record per CDR3 protein. Of 250,000 to 400,000 distinct CDR3 sequences listed, about a fifth are singletons. This clonotype was seen ten or more times. Its target is not known. With 10%, 30% or 50% of RNA, about 19,000 to 1,000,000 naive CD8 T cells were sequenced. Regarding the study as a whole: Over 97% of effector molecules, yet under 1% of naive-cell molecules, were held by clones above 20 RNA copies. Should identical TCR molecules share a barcode, the sizes of highly expanded clones could be underestimated.

Germline CDR1 reads SQVTM; CDR2 reads ANQGSEA. The CDR3 covers 12 residues. Trimming pared 5 bases from V and 0 bases from J, leaving 7 bases between. This clonotype was obtained from a human donor in good health. Some libraries in this study had Jurkat cell RNA spiked in. The chain combines TRBV29-1 with TRBJ1-1; D ambiguous. The sample was naive CD8+ T cells from blood, with Jurkat cell RNA spiked in. Subset specified: FACS-sorted CD8+CD4-CCR7+CD45RA+ naive T cells. The CDR3 region is CSVFDVNTEAFF. The CDR3 DNA sequence: TGCAGCGTTTTCGACGTGAACACTGAAGCTTTCTTT.